The 29 T cell receptor beta chains presented below share a single source sample, sequenced in a study of Ad26.COV2.S vaccination and SARS-CoV-2 variants. Using immunoSEQ multiplex PCR, the repertoire was profiled, and TCRdb retains in-frame clones only, with some absent. The data show more than 300,000 clones, with 86% seen just once and approximately 2% held by the top ten. Treatment meaning: roughly 19 received Ad26.COV2.S at low or high dose, single or two shots; about 5 received placebo; per-sample allocation not given. Specimens were obtained on day 63 following the first vaccine or placebo injection. The material was peripheral blood, obtained in a trial of Ad26.COV2.S vaccine versus placebo. The receptor source for this set is a person aged 18-60 years who received the Ad26.COV2.S COVID-19 vaccine or a placebo.

The CDR3 loop is CASSFLSGENTEAFF. CDR3 in DNA: TGTGCCAGCAGCTTTTTGTCAGGAGAGAACACTGAAGCTTTCTTT. The rearrangement uses TRBV7-9 and TRBJ1-1; D is uncertain. This CDR3 has 15 residues. Between the trimmed V and J ends, which lost 3 bases and 1 base, there was a span of 12 bases. CDR1 is SEHNR, CDR2 FQNEAQ, per germline (reference sequence).

The genes are TRBV5-1 and TRBJ2-7, with D uncertain. Germline values: CDR1 SGHRS, CDR2 YFSETQ. V was trimmed by 2 bases and J by 3 bases, leaving 12 bases between them. CDR3 size: 14 residues. The DNA for the CDR3 is TGCGCCAGCAGCTTAGGAGCGAATAGCTACGAGCAGTACTTC. Amino acid sequence: CASSLGANSYEQYF.

Turning to this clone: The identical CDR3 is also encoded by other nucleotide sequences in the sample. The chain combines TRBV5-4 with TRBJ2-2; D gene ambiguous. The germline gives CDR1 SGHNT, CDR2 YYREEE (reference sequence). The length of the CDR3 is 14 residues. V was pared by 0 bases and J by 1 base, with 4 bases between. The CDR3 protein is CASSLGGNTGELFF. CDR3 sequence (DNA): TGTGCCAGCAGCTTGGGGGGGAACACCGGGGAGCTGTTTTTT.

J is TRBJ2-3 and V is TRBV7-2, with 8 bases lining up with TRBD2. The CDR3 runs 16 residues. Trimming took 4 bases from V and 7 from J; bases not matched to a gene: 13. Germline V gene lookup returns CDR1 SGHTA and CDR2 FQGNSA. CDR3: CASSWGSVAGWNTQYF. CDR3 in DNA: TGTGCCAGCAGCTGGGGATCGGTAGCGGGGTGGAATACGCAGTATTTT.

In its sample, this clone was seen once. The J gene is TRBJ1-1, the V gene TRBV30; TRBD1 is a possible D gene (6 bases). The CDR3 is 12 residues long. Per the germline V gene, CDR1 is GTSNPN and CDR2 is SVGIG (reference sequence). Trimming pared 3 bases from V and 11 bases from J, leaving 16 bases between. The CDR3 region is CAWSQYQGGAFF. The CDR3 DNA is TGTGCCTGGAGCCAGTACCAAGGGGGGGCTTTCTTT. Based on the CDR3 plus reference TRBV30 and TRBJ1-1, the full variable domain is SQTIHQWPATLVQPVGSPLSLECTVEGTSNPNLYWYRQAAGRGLQLLFYSVGIGQISSEVPQNLSASRPQDRQFILSSKKLLLSDSGFYLCAWSQYQGGAFFGQGTRLTVV.

V usage is TRBV12-3 or TRBV12-4 and J usage is TRBJ2-7; D is unresolved. The ends were cut back, 3 bases at V and 3 bases at J, with 6 bases in the middle. The CDR3 extends over 12 amino acids. The CDR3 nucleotides are TGTGCCAGCAGTTTCTCGTACTACGAGCAGTACTTC. Translated: CASSFSYYEQYF.

The rearrangement links TRBV30 to TRBJ2-5, with 8 bases that match TRBD1. This CDR3 is 15 amino acids long. Unmatched junction bases numbered 6, after V lost 1 base and J lost 2 bases. Germline V gene data show CDR1 as GTSNPN and CDR2 as SVGIG (reference sequence). The CDR3 bases are TGTGCCTGGAGTGAAGGACAGGGTGTGCAAGAGACCCAGTACTTC. As protein: CAWSEGQGVQETQYF.

About this clone itself: Within the sample, other DNA sequences also encode this same CDR3. V gene TRBV7-2 combines with J gene TRBJ1-5, with D possibly matching TRBD1 (5 bases). V was trimmed by 4 bases and J by 4 bases, leaving 8 bases between them. The CDR3 has 13 amino acids. The germline V gene has CDR1 SGHTA and CDR2 FQGNSA. The CDR3 coding sequence is TGTGCCAGCAGCTCTAGGGGAAATCAGCCCCAGCATTTT. Residues: CASSSRGNQPQHF.

This clone was counted a few times. The CDR3 region has the DNA TGTGCCAGTAGTCAAGATCGGGGGGCCAACTCCTACAATGAGCAGTTCTTC. Its translation is CASSQDRGANSYNEQFF. This chain connects TRBV19 to TRBJ2-1, with D possibly TRBD2 on 7 matching bases. This CDR3 spans 17 amino acids. Germline CDR1 reads LNHDA; CDR2 reads SQIVND (reference sequence). V was shortened by 5 bases and J by 0 bases, with 17 bases between the two germline ends.

A few counts support this clone. CDR3 region: CASSLLTKEQYF. The CDR3 coding sequence is TGTGCCAGCAGCTTACTTACAAAAGAGCAGTACTTC. This chain joins TRBV5-6 and TRBJ2-7; D ambiguous. This CDR3 has 12 amino acids. CDR1 and CDR2 (germline): SGHDT, YYEEEE. The V gene lost 2 bases and the J gene lost 7 bases, with 10 bases spanning the gap.

This rearrangement joins TRBV5-1 to TRBJ2-5, with 8 bases that match TRBD2. V lost 0 bases and J lost 2; bases outside the gene matches: 6. CDR1 is SGHRS and CDR2 is YFSETQ in the germline V gene. The CDR3 has 16 residues. CDR3 in amino acids: CASSLAVRGGQETQYF. DNA of the CDR3: TGCGCCAGCAGCTTGGCTGTACGGGGGGGTCAAGAGACCCAGTACTTC.

This clone was counted once. V and J are TRBV9 and TRBJ2-4; a weak D match, TRBD1 (6 bases). Germline CDR1 reads SGDLS; CDR2 reads YYNGEE. The CDR3 consists of 19 residues. Trimming removed 0 bases at V and 0 bases at J, with 19 bases between. CDR3 sequence reads: CASSVDQGTAELAKNIQYF. The CDR3 DNA reads TGTGCCAGCAGCGTAGACCAGGGGACCGCTGAATTAGCCAAAAACATTCAGTACTTC.

The rearrangement links TRBV5-1 to TRBJ1-2; a weak D match, TRBD1 (6 bases). Trimming took 2 bases from V and 0 from J, leaving 11 bases between them. There are 15 residues in the CDR3. From germline, CDR1 is SGHRS and CDR2 YFSETQ. The CDR3 sequence: CASSFGGTANYGYTF. The CDR3 region has the DNA TGCGCCAGCAGCTTTGGGGGCACAGCTAACTATGGCTACACCTTC.

The chain carries TRBV7-8 and TRBJ2-2; D unresolved. This CDR3 comprises 13 residues. Germline CDR1 and CDR2: SGHVS and FQNEAQ. Deletions cut 3 bases from V and 5 bases from J, with 7 bases between. As DNA, the CDR3 is TGTGCCAGCAGCTTTTTAAATACCGGGGAGCTGTTTTTT. Translating it yields CASSFLNTGELFF.

V and J are TRBV6-1 and TRBJ1-2, with no clear D. Per the germline V gene, CDR1 is MNHNS and CDR2 is SASEGT. This CDR3 spans 16 amino acids. V lost 4 bases and J lost 3, with 18 bases in between. CDR3 region: CASSAGRRTSDYGYTF. The CDR3, as DNA: TGTGCCAGCAGTGCTGGACGAAGGACTTCTGACTATGGCTACACCTTC.

This clone has just a few counts. The CDR3 is CASSNQGGFGTEAFF. The CDR3 DNA follows: TGTGCCAGCAGCAACCAAGGGGGATTTGGCACTGAAGCTTTCTTT. The chain has TRBV11-2 and TRBJ1-1, with D perhaps TRBD1 (6 bases). CDR3 length equals 15 residues. V dropped 5 bases and J dropped 4 bases, with 17 bases sitting between them. Germline CDR1 and CDR2: SGHAT and FQNNGV.

The V gene is TRBV5-8, the J gene TRBJ2-1; 10 positions match TRBD2. This CDR3 region has 15 residues. Germline V lookup: CDR1 SGHTS, CDR2 YDEGEE. V lost 6 bases, J lost 6 bases, and 9 bases stayed unmatched. DNA for the CDR3: TGTGCCAGCACCCGGGGTAGCGGGGGGCCCAATGAGCAGTTCTTC. Encoded protein: CASTRGSGGPNEQFF.

This chain joins TRBV18 and TRBJ1-1, with D possibly being TRBD1 (5 bases). The germline V and J ends were trimmed by 6 bases and 1 base, with 15 bases remaining between them. This CDR3 has 15 amino acids. The V gene's germline CDR1 is KGHSH and CDR2 LQKENI. The CDR3: CASSLPQGGNTEAFF. CDR3 DNA: TGTGCCAGCTCGCTCCCCCAGGGAGGGAACACTGAAGCTTTCTTT.

The chain recombines TRBV4-3 with TRBJ2-7; no firm D call. The V end was cut by 1 base, the J end by 6 bases, with 28 bases between. Germline values: CDR1 LGHNA, CDR2 YSLEER. CDR3 length: 19 amino acids. For the CDR3, the DNA is TGCGCCAGCAGCCAAGGGATTAAGTGGAGAGAGGAGAGGTCCCCCGAGCAGTACTTC. Amino acids: CASSQGIKWREERSPEQYF.

The chain uses TRBV9 and TRBJ1-1, with D perhaps matching TRBD1 (5 bases). Germline CDR1 SGDLS, CDR2 YYNGEE. V shed 2 bases and J shed 5 bases, with 19 bases lying between them. The CDR3 sequence is 16 residues long. CDR3 sequence reads: CASSVGLQDWGTEAFF. In DNA form, the CDR3 reads TGTGCCAGCAGCGTCGGTCTTCAAGATTGGGGGACTGAAGCTTTCTTT.

V usage is TRBV6-8 and J usage is TRBJ2-4; TRBD2 matches 9 bases. After removal of 7 bases from V and 8 bases from J, the junction contained 18 bases not matched to a gene. The CDR3 covers 17 residues. CDR1 and CDR2 (germline): MNHGY, SAAAGT. CDR3 nucleotides: TGTGCCAGCATTCGTGCCGGGCGGGGGGGCCTTGGAGACATTCAGTACTTC. Encoded protein: CASIRAGRGGLGDIQYF.

The V call is TRBV18, the J call TRBJ2-3; D is unclear. Trimming took 3 bases from V and 2 from J, leaving 9 bases between them. Germline V CDR1 and CDR2: KGHSH, LQKENI. The CDR3 length is 14 residues. In nucleotides, the CDR3 is TGTGCCAGCTCACCTCCCACACACACAGATACGCAGTATTTT. Encoded protein: CASSPPTHTDTQYF.

The chain couples TRBV7-2 to TRBJ2-7; possibly TRBD2 for D (6 bases). Trimming stripped 0 bases from V and 6 bases from J, with 12 bases between. The length of the CDR3 is 14 residues. Germline CDR1 reads SGHTA; CDR2 reads FQGNSA. Written as DNA, the CDR3 is TGTGCCAGCAGCTTAGCGTGGTGGGGAGGCGAGCAGTACTTC. Translating gives CASSLAWWGGEQYF.

Written as DNA, the CDR3 is TGTGCCAGCAGCTTAGGGCCTAGCGGGGCGAGCACAGATACGCAGTATTTT. It encodes CASSLGPSGASTDTQYF. The J gene is TRBJ2-3, the V gene TRBV7-8; 9 bases are shared with TRBD2. The ends lost 1 base at V and 0 bases at J; junction bases unmatched: 5. Germline CDR1 and CDR2: SGHVS and FQNEAQ. The CDR3 has 17 residues.

The V gene is TRBV29-1, the J gene TRBJ2-3; D may be TRBD1 (6 bases). CDR1 SQVTM and CDR2 ANQGSEA come from the germline V gene. The V and J ends lost 0 bases and 6 bases respectively, with 19 bases between them. This CDR3 has 16 amino acids. CDR3 coding DNA: TGCAGCGTTGAAGATAGGGGGAGTCTAGTCGGGGATACGCAGTATTTT. Translation gives CSVEDRGSLVGDTQYF.

The chain employs TRBV2 and TRBJ1-2; 10 nucleotides agree with TRBD1. Germline loops: CDR1 SNHLY, CDR2 FYNNEI. The CDR3 spans 14 residues. Trimming at V came to 6 bases and at J to 8 bases, leaving 9 bases not matched to a gene. The CDR3 DNA is TGTGCCAGCAGCCGTGGAGGGACAGGGGTGGGCTACACCTTC. Protein product: CASSRGGTGVGYTF.

V and J are TRBV7-2 and TRBJ2-1; 14 bases are a match to TRBD2. J was trimmed by 5 bases and V by 6 bases; bases with no gene match: 3. The CDR3 consists of 15 residues. CDR1 is SGHTA and CDR2 is FQGNSA in the germline V gene. The CDR3 sequence: CASRRTSGGHNEQFF. The CDR3 region has the DNA TGTGCCAGCAGGCGGACTAGCGGGGGGCACAATGAGCAGTTCTTC.

The V call is TRBV19, the J call TRBJ2-6, with 7 bases fitting TRBD1. Germline CDR1 is LNHDA and CDR2 is SQIVND (reference sequence). CDR3 length: 15 residues. J was trimmed by 2 bases and V by 7 bases; bases with no gene match: 5. The CDR3 loop is CASTVDRAGANVLTF. In nucleotides, the CDR3 is TGTGCCAGTACCGTCGACAGGGCTGGGGCCAACGTCCTGACTTTC.

This chain joins TRBV2 and TRBJ2-2, with D unresolved. From germline, CDR1 is SNHLY and CDR2 FYNNEI. V was cut by 4 bases and J by 6 bases, with 6 bases left in between. The CDR3 consists of 12 residues. CDR3 bases: TGTGCCAGCAGTGGTGACGCCGGGGAGCTGTTTTTT. Its translation: CASSGDAGELFF.